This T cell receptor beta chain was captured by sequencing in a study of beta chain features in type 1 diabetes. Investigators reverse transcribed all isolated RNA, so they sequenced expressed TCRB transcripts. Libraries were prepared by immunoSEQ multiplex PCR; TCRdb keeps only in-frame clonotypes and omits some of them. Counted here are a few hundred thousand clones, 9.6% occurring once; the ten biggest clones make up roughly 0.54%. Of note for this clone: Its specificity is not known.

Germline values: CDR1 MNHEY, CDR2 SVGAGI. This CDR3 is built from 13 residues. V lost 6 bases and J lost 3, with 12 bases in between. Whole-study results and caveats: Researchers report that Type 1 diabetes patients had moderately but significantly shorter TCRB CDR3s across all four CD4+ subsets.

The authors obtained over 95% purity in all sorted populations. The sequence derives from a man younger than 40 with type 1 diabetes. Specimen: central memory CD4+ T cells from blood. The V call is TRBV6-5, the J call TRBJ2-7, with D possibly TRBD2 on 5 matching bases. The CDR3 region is CASRKPGIYEQYF. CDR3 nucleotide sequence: TGTGCCAGCAGAAAACCGGGGATCTACGAGCAGTACTTC.